The clone carrying this T cell receptor beta chain has a count of ten or more. TCRdb used MiXCR to reprocess the 5' RACE reads, holding one entry per CDR3 protein. The data hold under 250,000 distinct CDR3 sequences, with 15% to 19% observed a single time. The data derive from a study of T-cell memory formation after mild COVID-19. Germline lookup yields CDR1 MNHEY and CDR2 SVGAGI. The CDR3 spans 16 residues. Trimming took 6 bases from V and 2 from J; bases not matched to a gene: 7. This receptor was obtained from an adult woman who had mild COVID-19 (a few samples of this study predate the infection). Cell type and time point are not known. J is TRBJ2-7 and V is TRBV6-5; 13 bases are a match to TRBD2. The sequencing input was PBMCs or a T cell subset sorted from them (not recorded which). The DNA of the CDR3 is TGTGCCAGCAGCCCATCGGGACTAGCGGGGACCTACGAGCAGTACTTC. Its translation: CASSPSGLAGTYEQYF.